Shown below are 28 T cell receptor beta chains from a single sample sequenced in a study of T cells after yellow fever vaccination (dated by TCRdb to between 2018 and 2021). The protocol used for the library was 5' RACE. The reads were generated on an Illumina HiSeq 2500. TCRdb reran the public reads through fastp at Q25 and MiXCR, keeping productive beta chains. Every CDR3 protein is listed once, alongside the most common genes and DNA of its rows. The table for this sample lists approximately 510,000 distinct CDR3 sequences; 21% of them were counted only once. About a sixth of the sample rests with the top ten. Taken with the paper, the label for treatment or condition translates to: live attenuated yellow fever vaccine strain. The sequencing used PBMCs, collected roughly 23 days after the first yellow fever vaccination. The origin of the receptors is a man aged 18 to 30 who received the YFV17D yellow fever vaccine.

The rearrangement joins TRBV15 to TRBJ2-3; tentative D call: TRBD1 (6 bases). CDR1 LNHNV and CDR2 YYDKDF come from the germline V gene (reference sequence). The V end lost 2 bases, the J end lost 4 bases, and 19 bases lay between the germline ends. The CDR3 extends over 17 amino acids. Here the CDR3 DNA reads TGTGCCACCAGCAGATTTCGAGGGGCAGGGGCTCCAGATACGCAGTATTTT. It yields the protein CATSRFRGAGAPDTQYF.

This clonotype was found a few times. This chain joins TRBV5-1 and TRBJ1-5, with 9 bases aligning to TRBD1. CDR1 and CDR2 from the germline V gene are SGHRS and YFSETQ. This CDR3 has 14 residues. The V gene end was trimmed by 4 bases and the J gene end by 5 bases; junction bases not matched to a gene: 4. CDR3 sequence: CASSPGDRDQPQHF. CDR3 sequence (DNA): TGCGCCAGCAGCCCGGGGGACAGGGATCAGCCCCAGCATTTT.

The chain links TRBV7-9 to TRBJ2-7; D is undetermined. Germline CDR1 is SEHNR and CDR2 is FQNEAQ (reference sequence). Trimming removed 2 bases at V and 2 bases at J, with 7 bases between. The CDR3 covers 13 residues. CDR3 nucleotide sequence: TGTGCCAGCAGCTTACTGCCCGCCTACGAGCAGTACTTC. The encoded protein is CASSLLPAYEQYF.

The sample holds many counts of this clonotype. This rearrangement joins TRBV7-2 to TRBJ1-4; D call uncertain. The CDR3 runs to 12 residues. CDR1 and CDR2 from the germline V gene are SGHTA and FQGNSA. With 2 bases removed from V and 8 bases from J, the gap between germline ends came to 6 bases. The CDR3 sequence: CASSLNQEKLFF. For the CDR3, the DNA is TGTGCCAGCAGCTTAAATCAGGAAAAACTGTTTTTT.

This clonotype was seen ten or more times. The CDR3 bases are TGTGCCAGCAGCGCGCAAAAAGCCGGCTACGAGCAGTACTTC. Protein product: CASSAQKAGYEQYF. This chain uses TRBV9 with TRBJ2-7; D not resolved. CDR1 and CDR2 (germline): SGDLS, YYNGEE. The CDR3 is 14 amino acids. V was clipped by 3 bases and J by 3 bases, with 13 bases between them.

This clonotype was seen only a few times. CDR3 amino acids: CASSLADRTEEYF. For the CDR3, the DNA is TGTGCCAGCAGTTTAGCGGATAGGACGGAGGAGTACTTC. The chain has TRBV12-3 or TRBV12-4 and TRBJ2-5, with a possible D match to TRBD2 (5 bases). V was pared by 0 bases and J by 12 bases, with 14 bases between. The CDR3 extends over 13 amino acids.

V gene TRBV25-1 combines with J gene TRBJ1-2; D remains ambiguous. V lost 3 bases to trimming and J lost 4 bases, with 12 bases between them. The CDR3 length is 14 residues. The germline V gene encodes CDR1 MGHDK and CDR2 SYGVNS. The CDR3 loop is CASSDPGRFYGYTF. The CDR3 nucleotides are TGTGCCAGCAGTGATCCTGGACGTTTCTATGGCTACACCTTC.

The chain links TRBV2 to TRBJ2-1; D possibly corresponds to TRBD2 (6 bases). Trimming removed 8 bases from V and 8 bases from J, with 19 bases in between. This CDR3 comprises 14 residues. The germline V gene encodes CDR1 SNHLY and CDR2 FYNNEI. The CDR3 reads CASQWTTATDEQFF. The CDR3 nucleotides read TGTGCCAGCCAGTGGACTACCGCTACAGATGAGCAGTTCTTC.

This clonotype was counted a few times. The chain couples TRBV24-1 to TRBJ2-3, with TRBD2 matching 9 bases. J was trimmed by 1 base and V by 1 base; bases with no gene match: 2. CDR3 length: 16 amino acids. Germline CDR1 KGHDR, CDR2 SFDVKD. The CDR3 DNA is TGTGCCACCAGTGATTTAGTAGCGGGGGGCACAGATACGCAGTATTTT. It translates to CATSDLVAGGTDTQYF.

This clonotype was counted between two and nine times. CDR3 residues: CASSTSDTQYF. For the CDR3, the DNA is TGTGCCAGCAGCACCTCGGATACGCAGTATTTT. The gene calls are TRBV11-2 and TRBJ2-3; D call uncertain. Germline loops: CDR1 SGHAT, CDR2 FQNNGV. Trimming cost V 5 bases and J 6 bases, with 6 bases left between them. The CDR3 is made up of 11 amino acids.

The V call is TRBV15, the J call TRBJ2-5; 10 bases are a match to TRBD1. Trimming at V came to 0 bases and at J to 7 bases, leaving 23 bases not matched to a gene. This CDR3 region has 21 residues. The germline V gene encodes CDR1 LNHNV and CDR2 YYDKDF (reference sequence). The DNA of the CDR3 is TGTGCCACCAGCAGAGAAGCTGACCCGGGACAGGGGTTCCTCTGGATCGCGACCCAGTACTTC. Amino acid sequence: CATSREADPGQGFLWIATQYF.

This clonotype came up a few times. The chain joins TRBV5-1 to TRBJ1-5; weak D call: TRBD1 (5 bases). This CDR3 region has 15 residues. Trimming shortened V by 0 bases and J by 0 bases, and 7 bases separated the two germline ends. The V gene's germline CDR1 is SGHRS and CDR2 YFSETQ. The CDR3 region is CASSLATGSNQPQHF. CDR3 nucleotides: TGCGCCAGCAGCTTGGCCACAGGTAGCAATCAGCCCCAGCATTTT.

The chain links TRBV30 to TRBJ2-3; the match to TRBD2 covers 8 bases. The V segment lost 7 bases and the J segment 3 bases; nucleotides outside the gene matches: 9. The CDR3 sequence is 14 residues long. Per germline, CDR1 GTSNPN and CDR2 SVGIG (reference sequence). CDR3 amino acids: CASNLAGPTDTQYF. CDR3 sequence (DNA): TGTGCCTCGAATTTAGCGGGGCCAACAGATACGCAGTATTTT.

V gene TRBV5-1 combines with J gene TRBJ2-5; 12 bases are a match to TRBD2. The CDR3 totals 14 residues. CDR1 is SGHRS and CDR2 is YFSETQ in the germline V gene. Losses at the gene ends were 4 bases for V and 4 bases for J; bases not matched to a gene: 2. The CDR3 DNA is TGCGCCAGCAGCGCTAGCGGGGGGGCAGAGACCCAGTACTTC. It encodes CASSASGGAETQYF.

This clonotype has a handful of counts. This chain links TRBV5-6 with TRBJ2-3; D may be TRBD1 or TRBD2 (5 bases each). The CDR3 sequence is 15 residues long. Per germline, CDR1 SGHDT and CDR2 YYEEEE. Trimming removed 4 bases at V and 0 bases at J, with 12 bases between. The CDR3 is CASSDLGVSTDTQYF. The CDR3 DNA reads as TGTGCCAGCAGCGACTTGGGGGTTAGCACAGATACGCAGTATTTT.

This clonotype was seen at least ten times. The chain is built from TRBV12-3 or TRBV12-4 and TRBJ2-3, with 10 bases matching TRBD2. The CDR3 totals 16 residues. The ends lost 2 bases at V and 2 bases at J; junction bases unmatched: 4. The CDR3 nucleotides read TGTGCCAGCAGTTTAAGGCTAGCGGGGGTCACAGATACGCAGTATTTT. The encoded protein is CASSLRLAGVTDTQYF.

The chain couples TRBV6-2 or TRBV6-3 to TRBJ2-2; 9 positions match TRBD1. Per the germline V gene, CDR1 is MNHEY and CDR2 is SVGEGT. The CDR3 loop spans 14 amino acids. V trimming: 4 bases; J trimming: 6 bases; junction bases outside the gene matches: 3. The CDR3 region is CASSWTGVAGELFF. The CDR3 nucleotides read TGTGCCAGCAGTTGGACAGGGGTCGCCGGGGAGCTGTTTTTT.

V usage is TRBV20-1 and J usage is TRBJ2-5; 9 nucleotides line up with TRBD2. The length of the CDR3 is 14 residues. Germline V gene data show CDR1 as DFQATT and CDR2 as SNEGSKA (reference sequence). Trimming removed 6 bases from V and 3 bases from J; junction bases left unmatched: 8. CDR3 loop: CSAPWLAGKETQYF. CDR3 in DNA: TGCAGTGCCCCCTGGCTAGCGGGGAAAGAGACCCAGTACTTC.

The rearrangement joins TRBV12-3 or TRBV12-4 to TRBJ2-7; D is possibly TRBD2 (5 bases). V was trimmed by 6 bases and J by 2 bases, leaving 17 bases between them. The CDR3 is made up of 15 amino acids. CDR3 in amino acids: CASSLEGLPAYEQYF. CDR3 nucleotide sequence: TGTGCCAGCAGCCTCGAGGGCCTCCCCGCCTACGAGCAGTACTTC.

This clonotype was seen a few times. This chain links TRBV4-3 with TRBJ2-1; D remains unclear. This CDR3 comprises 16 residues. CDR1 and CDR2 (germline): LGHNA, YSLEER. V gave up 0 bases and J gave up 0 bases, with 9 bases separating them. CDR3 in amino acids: CASSQDPFSSYNEQFF. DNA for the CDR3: TGCGCCAGCAGCCAAGATCCATTCAGCTCCTACAATGAGCAGTTCTTC.

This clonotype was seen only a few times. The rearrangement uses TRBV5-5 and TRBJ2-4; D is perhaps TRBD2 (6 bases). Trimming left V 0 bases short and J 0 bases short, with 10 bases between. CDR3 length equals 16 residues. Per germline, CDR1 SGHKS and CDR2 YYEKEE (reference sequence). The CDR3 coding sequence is TGTGCCAGCAGCTTGGTTGGGGGGTCAGCCAAAAACATTCAGTACTTC. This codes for CASSLVGGSAKNIQYF.

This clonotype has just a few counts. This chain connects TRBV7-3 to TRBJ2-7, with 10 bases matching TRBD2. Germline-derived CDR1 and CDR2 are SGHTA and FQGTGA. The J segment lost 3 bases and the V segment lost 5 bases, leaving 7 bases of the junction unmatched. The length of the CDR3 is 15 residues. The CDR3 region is CASSPDSGGLYEQYF. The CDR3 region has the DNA TGTGCCAGCAGCCCCGATAGCGGGGGGCTCTACGAGCAGTACTTC.

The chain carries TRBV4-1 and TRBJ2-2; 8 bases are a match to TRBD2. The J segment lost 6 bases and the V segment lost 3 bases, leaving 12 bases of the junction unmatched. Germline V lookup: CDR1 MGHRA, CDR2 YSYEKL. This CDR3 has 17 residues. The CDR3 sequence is CASSHRDYSGRAGELFF. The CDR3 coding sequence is TGCGCCAGCAGCCACAGAGACTACTCCGGGAGGGCCGGGGAGCTGTTTTTT.

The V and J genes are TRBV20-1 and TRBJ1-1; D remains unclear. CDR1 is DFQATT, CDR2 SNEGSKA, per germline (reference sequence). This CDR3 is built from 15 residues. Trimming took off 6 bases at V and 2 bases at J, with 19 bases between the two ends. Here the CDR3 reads CSAPGEPGFNTEAFF. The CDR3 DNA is TGCAGTGCGCCCGGCGAACCGGGATTCAACACTGAAGCTTTCTTT.

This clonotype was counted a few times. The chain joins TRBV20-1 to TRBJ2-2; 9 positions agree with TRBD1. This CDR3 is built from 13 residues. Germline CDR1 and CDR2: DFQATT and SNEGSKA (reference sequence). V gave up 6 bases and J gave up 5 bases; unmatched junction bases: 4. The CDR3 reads CSALGQGTGELFF. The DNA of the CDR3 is TGCAGTGCCCTGGGACAGGGAACCGGGGAGCTGTTTTTT.

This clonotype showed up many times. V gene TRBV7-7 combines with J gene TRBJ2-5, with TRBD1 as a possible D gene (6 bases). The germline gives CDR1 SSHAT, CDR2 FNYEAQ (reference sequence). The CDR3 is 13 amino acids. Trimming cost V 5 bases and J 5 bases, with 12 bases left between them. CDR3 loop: CASSQQGLETQYF. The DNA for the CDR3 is TGTGCCAGCAGCCAACAGGGTCTTGAGACCCAGTACTTC. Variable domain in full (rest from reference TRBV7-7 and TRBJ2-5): GAGVSQSPRYKVTKRGQDVTLRCDPISSHATLYWYQQALGQGPEFLTYFNYEAQPDKSGLPSDRFSAERPEGSISTLTIQRTEQRDSAMYRCASSQQGLETQYFGPGTRLLVL.

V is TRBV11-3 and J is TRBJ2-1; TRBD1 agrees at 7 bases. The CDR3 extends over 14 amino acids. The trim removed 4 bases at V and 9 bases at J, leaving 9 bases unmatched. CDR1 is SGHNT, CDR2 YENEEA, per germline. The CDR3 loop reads CASSSLTGYGEQFF. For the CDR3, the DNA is TGTGCCAGCAGCTCCCTGACAGGGTACGGTGAGCAGTTCTTC.

For the CDR3, the DNA is TGTGCCAGCAGCCTTGTGACAGGCAGCACAGATACGCAGTATTTT. Its translation is CASSLVTGSTDTQYF. V and J are TRBV7-7 and TRBJ2-3; tentative D call: TRBD1 (6 bases). Trimming took off 5 bases at V and 0 bases at J, with 12 bases between the two ends. The germline V gene encodes CDR1 SSHAT and CDR2 FNYEAQ (reference sequence). The CDR3 sequence is 15 residues long.